What follows are 12 T cell receptor beta chains derived from one specimen sequenced in a study of T cell repertoires in cytomegalovirus infection. One entry per CDR3 protein results from TCRdb running MiXCR on the reads. The table has about 260,000 distinct CDR3 sequences, roughly 10% seen once; the top ten hold over 12%. Sequencing was done on a sample of PBMCs. The receptor set was obtained from a human donor in good health (CMV status not recorded). Some clones in this sample may be carry-over from other donors' samples.

This clonotype was detected many times. The CDR3 reads CASSLGGTEIREQYF. The CDR3 DNA sequence: TGTGCCAGCAGTTTAGGGGGGACAGAGATTCGCGAGCAGTACTTC. J is TRBJ2-7 and V is TRBV28, with a weak D call TRBD1 (7 bases). CDR3 length equals 15 residues. V was shortened by 2 bases and J by 6 bases, with 17 bases between the two germline ends. Per germline, CDR1 MDHEN and CDR2 SYDVKM.

This clonotype was recorded at least ten times. The rearrangement joins TRBV7-2 to TRBJ2-1; 12 nucleotides line up with TRBD2. Looked up from germline, CDR1 is SGHTA and CDR2 is FQGNSA. The CDR3 is 18 amino acids. V shed 2 bases and J 4 bases; nucleotides not matched to a gene: 9. DNA of the CDR3: TGTGCCAGCAGCTTAAATACCCTAGCGGGAGGGGGGTACAATGAGCAGTTCTTC. This translates into CASSLNTLAGGGYNEQFF.

This clonotype was picked up many times. This chain links TRBV5-1 with TRBJ1-4; a possible D gene is TRBD1 (6 bases). V lost 0 bases and J lost 0, with 6 bases in between. Germline CDR1 reads SGHRS; CDR2 reads YFSETQ. CDR3 length: 15 residues. Here the CDR3 reads CASSLGTATNEKLFF. DNA of the CDR3: TGCGCCAGCAGCTTGGGGACAGCAACTAATGAAAAACTGTTTTTT. Full variable domain (rest looked up from reference TRBV5-1 and TRBJ1-4): KAGVTQTPRYLIKTRGQQVTLSCSPISGHRSVSWYQQTPGQGLQFLFEYFSETQRNKGNFPGRFSGRQFSNSRSEMNVSTLELGDSALYLCASSLGTATNEKLFFGSGTQLSVL.

The chain couples TRBV6-2 or TRBV6-3 to TRBJ2-2; D ambiguous. The V gene lost 6 bases and the J gene lost 4 bases, with 15 bases spanning the gap. The CDR3 has 15 residues. CDR1 and CDR2 from the germline V gene are MNHEY and SVGEGT. CDR3 coding DNA: TGTGCCAGCAGGAAGACACACGGCAGCACCGGGGAGCTGTTTTTT. This encodes CASRKTHGSTGELFF.

This clonotype was detected ten times or more. The chain combines TRBV7-2 with TRBJ2-3, with no clear D. Trimming pared 0 bases from V and 4 bases from J, leaving 8 bases between. Germline V gene data show CDR1 as SGHTA and CDR2 as FQGNSA. The CDR3 is 14 amino acids. CDR3 loop: CASSLAFRADTQYF. As DNA, the CDR3 is TGTGCCAGCAGCTTAGCCTTTCGGGCAGATACGCAGTATTTT.

This clonotype has only a few counts. The chain recombines TRBV15 with TRBJ1-4; D call uncertain. The CDR3 is 14 residues long. Germline V lookup: CDR1 LNHNV, CDR2 YYDKDF (reference sequence). V lost 3 bases and J lost 0, with 5 bases in between. The CDR3 coding sequence is TGTGCCACCAGCAGTAGGGCAACTAATGAAAAACTGTTTTTT. Encoded protein: CATSSRATNEKLFF. The whole variable domain, remainder taken from reference TRBV15 and TRBJ1-4, is DAMVIQNPRYQVTQFGKPVTLSCSQTLNHNVMYWYQQKSSQAPKLLFHYYDKDFNNEADTPDNFQSRRPNTSFCFLDIRSPGLGDTAMYLCATSSRATNEKLFFGSGTQLSVL.

In its sample, this clonotype was seen many times. V is TRBV7-2 and J is TRBJ2-5, with 11 bases aligning to TRBD2. With 6 bases clipped from V and 3 bases from J, the junction kept 6 bases outside the gene matches. Looked up from germline, CDR1 is SGHTA and CDR2 is FQGNSA. There are 15 residues in the CDR3. Here the CDR3 reads CASRRPGLAEETQYF. The CDR3 nucleotides read TGTGCCAGCAGGCGGCCGGGACTAGCGGAAGAGACCCAGTACTTC.

In this sample, this clonotype turned up many times. The chain uses TRBV5-1 and TRBJ2-2; D is uncertain. V was clipped by 4 bases and J by 5 bases, with 6 bases between them. This CDR3 region has 12 residues. Germline V gene sequence: CDR1 SGHRS, CDR2 YFSETQ. Here the CDR3 reads CASSDQTGELFF. The CDR3 DNA reads as TGCGCCAGCAGCGACCAAACCGGGGAGCTGTTTTTT.

This clonotype has ten or more counts. V is TRBV28 and J is TRBJ2-7; D is possibly TRBD1 (6 bases). Germline values: CDR1 MDHEN, CDR2 SYDVKM. Trimming shortened V by 6 bases and J by 6 bases, and 18 bases separated the two germline ends. The CDR3 covers 14 residues. This CDR3 is CASSLTGRAPEQYF. CDR3 DNA: TGTGCCAGCAGCTTGACAGGAAGAGCACCCGAGCAGTACTTC.

In its sample, this clonotype was seen many times. The V gene is TRBV6-2 or TRBV6-3, the J gene TRBJ1-1, with D hard to call. Per the germline V gene, CDR1 is MNHEY and CDR2 is SVGEGT. The CDR3 length is 18 residues. The V and J ends lost 2 bases and 7 bases respectively, with 26 bases between them. The CDR3 nucleotides read TGTGCCAGCAGTTACCCCGGCATAGGTAGTCCGCTGGAAGGTGAAGCTTTCTTT. Translation gives CASSYPGIGSPLEGEAFF.

This chain joins TRBV12-3 or TRBV12-4 and TRBJ2-2, with TRBD1 matching 10 bases. The CDR3 has 15 residues. V gave up 7 bases and J gave up 7 bases; unmatched junction bases: 9. The CDR3 coding sequence is TGTGCCAGCACGACGACCGGGACAGGGGTCGGGGAGCTGTTTTTT. This sequence encodes CASTTTGTGVGELFF.

This clonotype has ten or more counts. CDR3 residues: CASSYPGLAAGELFF. The CDR3 DNA reads TGTGCCAGCAGTTACCCGGGACTAGCGGCCGGGGAGCTGTTTTTT. The chain uses TRBV6-2 or TRBV6-3 and TRBJ2-2; 11 bases are a match to TRBD2. There are 15 residues in the CDR3. Trimming removed 2 bases from V and 6 bases from J; junction bases left unmatched: 2. From germline, CDR1 is MNHEY and CDR2 SVGEGT.